A single TCR beta chain is shown here with its context. Its antigen is currently unknown. The data are from a study of T cell responses to AZD1222 COVID-19 vaccine. Method: immunoSEQ multiplex PCR; TCRdb's copy keeps in-frame clones and lacks some. The sample consists of 140,000 to 150,000 clones, 80% to 90% of them appearing once. The germline V gene has CDR1 SGHNT and CDR2 YYREEE (reference sequence). V was cut by 0 bases and J by 3 bases, with 7 bases left in between. This CDR3 has 13 amino acids. Notes on the study in general: Spike-specific TCRs gained breadth and depth after people received two AZD1222 doses. Within unmutated variant regions lay the reported targets of nearly half of spike-specific TCRs. Repertoire samples came only from after the peak T cell response. The sample set comprised mostly white British donors with more females, and clonal diversity was possibly underestimated.

The receptor was isolated from an adult in good health. Material: peripheral blood, obtained on day 0 of AZD1222 vaccination. The genes are TRBV5-4 and TRBJ2-7; D is unclear. CDR3 nucleotides: TGTGCCAGCAGCTTGGTCGGTAACTACGAGCAGTACTTC. The encoded protein is CASSLVGNYEQYF. Together with reference TRBV5-4 and TRBJ2-7, the CDR3 gives the full variable domain: ETGVTQSPTHLIKTRGQQVTLRCSSQSGHNTVSWYQQALGQGPQFIFQYYREEENGRGNFPPRFSGLQFPNYSSELNVNALELDDSALYLCASSLVGNYEQYFGPGTRLTVT.